A single sample gave rise to the 24 T cell receptor beta chains below, sequenced in a study of T cells after yellow fever vaccination. TCRdb re-called the 5' RACE reads through MiXCR, storing one row per CDR3 protein. This repertoire shows around 140,000 distinct CDR3 sequences, more than 6.5% found once; its top ten account for 0.55% to 0.7%. Sequences were derived from CD4+ T cells sorted from PBMCs, sampled 10 days after the yellow fever booster vaccination. The receptors derive from a man aged 30-40 years who received the YFV17D yellow fever vaccine.

This clonotype was picked up many times. This chain uses TRBV19 with TRBJ2-5, with 8 bases lining up with TRBD1. Trimming removed 6 bases from V and 4 bases from J; junction bases left unmatched: 13. Germline assignment: CDR1 LNHDA and CDR2 SQIVND (reference sequence). The length of the CDR3 is 16 residues. The CDR3 spells CASSPHRDRRGETQYF. The CDR3 DNA is TGTGCCAGTAGCCCGCACCGGGACAGGAGAGGAGAGACCCAGTACTTC.

This clonotype showed up many times. The CDR3 here is CASRRDGVSPLHF. DNA of the CDR3: TGTGCCAGCAGGAGGGATGGCGTGTCACCCCTCCACTTT. This chain uses TRBV6-1 with TRBJ1-6; D is unresolved. V lost 6 bases and J 10 bases, leaving 13 bases between the germline ends. The germline CDR1 and CDR2 sequences are MNHNS and SASEGT. The CDR3 is 13 residues long.

About this clonotype itself: This clone may be a read error of a much larger clone one base away. The chain recombines TRBV27 with TRBJ2-7; D gene unclear. The CDR3 spans 13 residues. CDR1 MNHEY and CDR2 SMNVEV come from the germline V gene (reference sequence). V lost 3 bases and J 3 bases, leaving 9 bases between the germline ends. CDR3 amino acids: CASSFISSYEQYF. CDR3 nucleotides: TGTGCCAGCAGTTTTATCTCCAGCTACGAGCAGTACTTC.

There are a few counts of this clonotype. The chain uses TRBV5-4 and TRBJ2-3, with D tentatively TRBD1 (5 bases). The CDR3 runs 13 residues. Trimming shortened V by 4 bases and J by 2 bases, and 8 bases separated the two germline ends. Germline CDR1 and CDR2: SGHNT and YYREEE (reference sequence). Here the CDR3 reads CASSRGATDTQYF. As DNA, the CDR3 is TGTGCCAGCAGCAGGGGCGCCACAGATACGCAGTATTTT.

This clonotype came up many times. The rearrangement uses TRBV19 and TRBJ2-1; TRBD2 matches 9 bases. CDR3 length equals 16 residues. The V and J ends lost 5 bases and 0 bases, in that order; junction bases with no gene match: 5. Germline CDR1 is LNHDA and CDR2 is SQIVND (reference sequence). CDR3 residues: CASSVHSGSSYNEQFF. The CDR3 bases are TGTGCCAGTAGTGTCCATAGCGGGAGCTCCTACAATGAGCAGTTCTTC.

At least ten counts were recorded for this clonotype. V gene TRBV6-5 combines with J gene TRBJ1-6; D not certain. Trimming left V 7 bases short and J 3 bases short, with 10 bases between. The germline V gene has CDR1 MNHEY and CDR2 SVGAGI. CDR3 length: 14 amino acids. CDR3 in amino acids: CASKEGGYNSPLHF. CDR3 in DNA: TGTGCCAGCAAGGAGGGCGGCTATAATTCACCCCTCCACTTT.

This clonotype came up a few times. The CDR3: CASSLTSGRIEQFF. The DNA for the CDR3 is TGTGCCAGCAGCTTGACTAGCGGGAGGATTGAGCAGTTCTTC. The chain carries TRBV7-3 and TRBJ2-1; 13 nucleotides match TRBD2. The CDR3 length is 14 residues. Germline V gives CDR1 SGHTA, CDR2 FQGTGA. The V segment lost 3 bases and the J segment 9 bases; nucleotides outside the gene matches: 2.

This clonotype was counted ten times or more. The gene calls are TRBV11-2 and TRBJ1-5; 9 positions agree with TRBD1. This CDR3 has 13 residues. Germline CDR1 and CDR2: SGHAT and FQNNGV. With V trimmed by 5 bases and J by 6 bases, 2 bases remained unmatched. This chain's CDR3 is CASSKDRGQPQHF. CDR3 DNA: TGTGCCAGCAGCAAGGACAGGGGTCAGCCCCAGCATTTT.

This clonotype was recorded at least ten times. The V gene is TRBV7-2, the J gene TRBJ2-3; TRBD2 agrees at 8 bases. Germline V gene lookup returns CDR1 SGHTA and CDR2 FQGNSA. Trimming at V came to 1 base and at J to 4 bases, leaving 7 bases not matched to a gene. The CDR3 consists of 16 residues. This chain's CDR3 is CASSLGFAGGPDTQYF. The CDR3 nucleotides are TGTGCCAGCAGCTTAGGGTTCGCGGGAGGCCCAGATACGCAGTATTTT.

This clonotype was picked up many times. The gene calls are TRBV5-1 and TRBJ2-1; 8 nucleotides align to TRBD2. Germline V gene data show CDR1 as SGHRS and CDR2 as YFSETQ. V lost 3 bases to trimming and J lost 9 bases; unmatched junction nucleotides: 8. This CDR3 contains 14 residues. DNA for the CDR3: TGCGCCAGCAGCTCCAGCGGGAGAAAAGTTGAGCAGTTCTTC. It codes for CASSSSGRKVEQFF.

This chain connects TRBV12-3 or TRBV12-4 to TRBJ2-3; TRBD2 agrees at 10 bases. The J segment lost 4 bases and the V segment lost 6 bases, leaving 7 bases of the junction unmatched. The CDR3 runs 15 residues. DNA of the CDR3: TGTGCCAGCAGGGCTAGCGGGAGCGGGCCAGATACGCAGTATTTT. This encodes CASRASGSGPDTQYF.

This clonotype appeared a single time. The V and J genes are TRBV9 and TRBJ2-6; D is ambiguous. The CDR3 totals 14 residues. The ends were cut back, 3 bases at V and 0 bases at J, with 4 bases in the middle. The germline CDR1 and CDR2 sequences are SGDLS and YYNGEE. The CDR3 loop is CASSADSGANVLTF. The DNA for the CDR3 is TGTGCCAGCAGCGCTGACTCTGGGGCCAACGTCCTGACTTTC.

This clonotype appeared many times. This sequence joins TRBV4-3 and TRBJ2-3, with 9 positions matching TRBD2. The CDR3 has 20 amino acids. Germline assignment: CDR1 LGHNA and CDR2 YSLEER. With 0 bases clipped from V and 0 bases from J, the junction kept 13 bases outside the gene matches. The chain's CDR3 is CASSQDLVGSGRSSTDTQYF. CDR3 sequence (DNA): TGCGCCAGCAGCCAAGATCTAGTGGGGAGCGGGAGGTCTAGCACAGATACGCAGTATTTT.

This clonotype came up many times. V gene TRBV6-1 combines with J gene TRBJ2-1; a weak D match, TRBD2 (6 bases). Germline CDR1 reads MNHNS; CDR2 reads SASEGT. V lost 8 bases, J lost 9 bases, and 17 bases lay in between. The CDR3 runs 13 residues. The CDR3 DNA sequence: TGTGCCAGCGGGGAGGTTTCGATGGGTGAGCAGTTCTTC. It yields the protein CASGEVSMGEQFF.

This clonotype showed up many times. The rearrangement links TRBV7-2 to TRBJ2-3; unclear D gene. The CDR3 covers 13 residues. The germline V gene encodes CDR1 SGHTA and CDR2 FQGNSA. The V and J ends lost 5 bases and 0 bases respectively, with 6 bases between them. The CDR3 loop reads CASSHGSTDTQYF. The CDR3 nucleotides are TGTGCCAGCAGCCACGGGAGCACAGATACGCAGTATTTT.

On this clonotype itself: This may arise from a read error, as a much more abundant clone is one base away. Here the CDR3 reads CASSVRDYIDTQYF. The CDR3 DNA reads TGTGCCAGCAGCGTCCGGGATTACATAGATACGCAGTATTTT. This chain joins TRBV9 and TRBJ2-3; D is perhaps TRBD2 (5 bases). Per germline, CDR1 SGDLS and CDR2 YYNGEE. CDR3 length: 14 amino acids. Trimming cost V 2 bases and J 5 bases, with 12 bases left between them.

This clonotype was counted ten times or more. The gene calls are TRBV3-1 and TRBJ2-4; D call uncertain. Trimming stripped 4 bases from V and 1 base from J, with 5 bases between. The germline V gene has CDR1 LGHDT and CDR2 YNNKEL (reference sequence). CDR3 length: 13 residues. The CDR3 sequence is CASSPDAKNIQYF. In nucleotides, the CDR3 is TGTGCCAGCAGCCCCGATGCCAAAAACATTCAGTACTTC.

In its sample, this clonotype was seen many times. The chain links TRBV10-3 to TRBJ2-6; 11 nucleotides agree with TRBD2. This CDR3 comprises 17 residues. The V segment lost 2 bases and the J segment 3 bases; nucleotides outside the gene matches: 3. Germline lookup yields CDR1 ENHRY and CDR2 SYGVKD. DNA of the CDR3: TGTGCCATCAGTGAGCCCCTAGCGGGAGGTGGGGCCAACGTCCTGACTTTC. It codes for CAISEPLAGGGANVLTF.

The chain carries TRBV20-1 and TRBJ2-1; 15 bases align to TRBD2. The CDR3 length is 14 residues. V trimming: 3 bases; J trimming: 15 bases; junction bases outside the gene matches: 9. Germline assignment: CDR1 DFQATT and CDR2 SNEGSKA (reference sequence). DNA of the CDR3: TGCAGTGCTAGCCCCGGACTAGCGGGAGGGCTAGGGTTCTTC. It translates to CSASPGLAGGLGFF.

There are many counts of this clonotype. The chain joins TRBV28 to TRBJ2-5, with a possible D match to TRBD1 (7 bases). Germline-derived CDR1 and CDR2 are MDHEN and SYDVKM. The V end was cut by 3 bases, the J end by 5 bases, with 10 bases between. The CDR3 has 13 amino acids. The CDR3: CASSFAGGETQYF. The CDR3 nucleotides read TGTGCCAGCAGTTTTGCAGGGGGGGAGACCCAGTACTTC.

The sample holds many counts of this clonotype. The rearrangement uses TRBV5-1 and TRBJ2-1; 9 bases agree with TRBD1. This CDR3 contains 16 residues. The ends lost 4 bases at V and 6 bases at J; junction bases unmatched: 11. Germline V lookup: CDR1 SGHRS, CDR2 YFSETQ. The CDR3 nucleotides are TGCGCCAGCAGCCTAACCGGGACAGGGATGTTCAATGAGCAGTTCTTC. Its protein is CASSLTGTGMFNEQFF.

This clonotype has a handful of counts. The CDR3 region is CASSLAGWETQYF. The CDR3 DNA reads as TGTGCCAGCAGCTTGGCTGGGTGGGAGACCCAGTACTTC. The chain links TRBV5-4 to TRBJ2-5; D ambiguous. The CDR3 is 13 residues long. CDR1 is SGHNT, CDR2 YYREEE, per germline (reference sequence). V shed 0 bases and J shed 5 bases, with 8 bases lying between them. The full variable domain, rest sourced from reference TRBV5-4 and TRBJ2-5, is ETGVTQSPTHLIKTRGQQVTLRCSSQSGHNTVSWYQQALGQGPQFIFQYYREEENGRGNFPPRFSGLQFPNYSSELNVNALELDDSALYLCASSLAGWETQYFGPGTRLLVL.

Details on this clonotype: A much larger clone lies a single base off, so this may be a read error. The chain recombines TRBV2 with TRBJ2-7, with D unclear. Per the germline V gene, CDR1 is SNHLY and CDR2 is FYNNEI. V was pared by 5 bases and J by 1 base, with 18 bases between. This CDR3 comprises 16 residues. Here the CDR3 reads CASSSRQASLSYEQYF. In nucleotides, the CDR3 is TGTGCCAGCAGTTCCCGCCAAGCGTCTCTGTCCTACGAGCAGTACTTC. Using reference TRBV2 and TRBJ2-7 for the parts outside the CDR3, the full variable domain is EPEVTQTPSHQVTQMGQEVILRCVPISNHLYFYWYRQILGQKVEFLVSFYNNEISEKSEIFDDQFSVERPDGSNFTLKIRSTKLEDSAMYFCASSSRQASLSYEQYFGPGTRLTVT.

In this sample, this clonotype turned up a few times. The chain employs TRBV7-9 and TRBJ2-7; 7 bases fit TRBD2. Losses at the gene ends were 8 bases for V and 4 bases for J; bases not matched to a gene: 11. Looked up from germline, CDR1 is SEHNR and CDR2 is FQNEAQ (reference sequence). This CDR3 contains 14 residues. The CDR3 DNA sequence: TGTGCCAGCTCCTCCGGCGGGAGTGGGTACGAGCAGTACTTC. This codes for CASSSGGSGYEQYF.